This T cell receptor beta chain was profiled in a study of OX40 agonist ivuxolimab in advanced cancers. Study in general: Earlier anti-PD-1, anti-PD-L1 or anti-CTLA-4 therapy was permitted; about 38% had received some. Partial responses occurred in three patients (one hepatocellular carcinoma, two cutaneous melanoma).

Generated by immunoSEQ multiplex PCR, the TCRdb table keeps only in-frame clones and is missing some. The sample yields roughly 28,000 clones, roughly nine tenths seen once. V shed 6 bases and J shed 1 base, with 19 bases lying between them. Per the germline V gene, CDR1 is LNHDA and CDR2 is SQIVND (reference sequence). The CDR3 sequence is 17 residues long. This specimen was CD4+ or CD8+ T cells sorted from blood, taken in a trial of the OX40 agonist ivuxolimab. The chain employs TRBV19 and TRBJ1-3, with D perhaps matching TRBD1 (5 bases). The receptor comes from an adult with an advanced solid tumor such as melanoma, head and neck, liver or kidney cancer. CDR3 bases: TGTGCCAGTAGCCCCCTGGCAGGGACCAAATCTGGAAACACCATATATTTT. Protein sequence: CASSPLAGTKSGNTIYF.